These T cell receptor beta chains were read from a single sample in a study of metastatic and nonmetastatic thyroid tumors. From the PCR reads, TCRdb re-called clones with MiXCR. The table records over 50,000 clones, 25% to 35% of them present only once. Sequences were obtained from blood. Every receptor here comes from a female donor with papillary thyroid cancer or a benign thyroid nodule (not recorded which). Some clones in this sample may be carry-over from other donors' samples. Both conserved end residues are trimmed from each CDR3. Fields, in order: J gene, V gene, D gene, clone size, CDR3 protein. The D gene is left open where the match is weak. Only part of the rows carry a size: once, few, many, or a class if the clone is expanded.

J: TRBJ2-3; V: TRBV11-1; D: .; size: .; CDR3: ASSLERHPTDTQY
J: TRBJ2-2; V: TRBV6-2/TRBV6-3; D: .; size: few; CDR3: ASSYQTGNTGELF
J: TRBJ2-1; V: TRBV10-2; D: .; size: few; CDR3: ASAFAGGGHEQF
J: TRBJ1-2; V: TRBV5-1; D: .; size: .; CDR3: ASSLKTGYGYT
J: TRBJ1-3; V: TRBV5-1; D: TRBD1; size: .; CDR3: ASSLGSTGGGNTIY
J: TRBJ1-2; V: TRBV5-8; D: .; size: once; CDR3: ASSLILGGYT
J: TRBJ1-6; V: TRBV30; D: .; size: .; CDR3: AWSGGQGNSPLH
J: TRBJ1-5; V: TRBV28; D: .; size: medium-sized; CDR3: ASSLRSNQPQH
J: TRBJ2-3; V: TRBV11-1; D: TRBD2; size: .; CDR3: ASSLAMGAGGSDTQY
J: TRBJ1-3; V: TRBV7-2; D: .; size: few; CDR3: ASSLDPKGGTIY
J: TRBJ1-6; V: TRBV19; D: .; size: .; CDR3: ARKAGGTRSPLH
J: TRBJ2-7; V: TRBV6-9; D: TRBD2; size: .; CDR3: ASSRTSGTGGGEQY
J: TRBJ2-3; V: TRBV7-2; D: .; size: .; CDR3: ASSADHTDTQY
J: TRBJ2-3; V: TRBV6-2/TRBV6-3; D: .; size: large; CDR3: ASTMTRDSAEY
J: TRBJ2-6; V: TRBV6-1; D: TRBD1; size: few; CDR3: ASPGTGYFSGANVLT
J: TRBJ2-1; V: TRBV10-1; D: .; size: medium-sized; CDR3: ASSEYRDLNNEQF
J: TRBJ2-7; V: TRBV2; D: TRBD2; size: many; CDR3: ASRTGTSDHEQY
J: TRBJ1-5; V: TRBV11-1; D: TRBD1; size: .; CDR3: ASSLVDRVGGNQPQH
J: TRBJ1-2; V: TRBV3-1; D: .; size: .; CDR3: ASSQGKGAYT
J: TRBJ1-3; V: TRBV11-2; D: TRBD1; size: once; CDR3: ASRNTGAGNTIY
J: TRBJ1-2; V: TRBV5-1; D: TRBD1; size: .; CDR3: ASSLTGTDYGYT
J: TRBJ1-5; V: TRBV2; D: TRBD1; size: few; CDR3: ASSGQGGNQPQH
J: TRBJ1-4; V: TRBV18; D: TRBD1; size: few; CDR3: ASSSGTGAEKLF